This T cell receptor (beta chain) was identified during a study of blood T cell repertoires in COVID-19 (dated by TCRdb to the early 2020s). About the full investigation: Samples from collaborators originated in the United States, Italy and Spain and spanned both the acute and convalescent phases of COVID-19. The samples were drawn from the first 160 participants of the ongoing ImmuneRACE study and from roughly 1,300 subjects provided by 6 global collaborators. The material from the prospective study consisted of cDNA or gDNA derived from T cells, B-cell-depleted T cells, or PBMCs. A de-identified subject ID, COVID-19 status, age in years and sex were almost always included in the sample metadata. HLA class I and class II types, where available, came from metadata supplied by the sample provider rather than from assay-based typing. Deeply sampled blood TCRbeta repertoires from subjects exposed to, actively infected with, or recovered from COVID-19 were included in the dataset. A freely available public database, intended as a resource for researchers studying the immune response to SARS-CoV-2, is where the repertoires were released.

Participants in the prospective study were aged roughly 18 to 89 years, lived in 24 United States geographic areas, and enrolled through a virtual design. In the prospective study, cohorts were assigned on the basis of participant-reported clinical history obtained from a screening survey and a study questionnaire. Each participant in the prospective study had whole blood, serum and a nasopharyngeal or oropharyngeal swab collected by mobile phlebotomists. Additional blood draws and questionnaires over an approximately 2-month period could optionally be provided by prospective study participants. Blood samples from the prospective study were shipped frozen or at room temperature prior to DNA extraction. TCRbeta CDR3 regions were amplified from genomic DNA by means of the immunoSEQ Assay, a bias-controlled multiplex PCR. The authors processed their data as follows. The number of nucleated cells in each sample was estimated from the amplification of reference gene primers within the assay. Sequence reads were collapsed and filtered to measure the absolute abundance of every unique TCRbeta CDR3 rearrangement. For each sample, productive Simpson clonality was calculated by taking the square root of Simpson's diversity index across productive rearrangements. As stored in TCRdb, this immuneACCESS dataset retains in-frame rearrangements with V and J assigned. A fraction of the clones does not appear; measured against another copy, unresolved V genes explain less than half of the discrepancy, and the remainder lacks a known reason. V and J calls and clone size are those listed in that table; D and trimming were worked out from the DNA. Here the sample has 270,000 or so clones; approximately 88% occur a single time. The top ten clones comprise roughly 1.2% of the sample.

The germline V gene specifies ENHRY as CDR1 and SYGVKD as CDR2. V ends up 7 bases short and J 5 bases short, with an unmatched junction base count of 8. The CDR3 numbers 14 residues from cysteine through phenylalanine. The kept DNA is CDR3 alone, 42 bases in frame from the first base. This clone was recorded once. No cognate antigen has been identified for it. No base quality values were provided; no much bigger clone lies one nucleotide off. What the authors observed across the whole study: The amount of clinical and demographic metadata varied by source and participant and was provided uncurated.

The chain couples TRBV10-3 to TRBJ1-1, with 9 middle bases fitting TRBD1. Sequenced: PBMCs or T cells enriched from blood (not recorded which). This clonotype originated in a woman aged 40 to 50 with acute COVID-19. For the CDR3, the sequence is CAINTGGAWTEAFF. The DNA sequence is as follows: TGTGCCATCAACACAGGGGGCGCCTGGACTGAAGCTTTCTTT.